Here is one T cell receptor (beta chain) with its context. The data derive from a study of blood T cell repertoires in COVID-19. Study context: Acute and convalescent COVID-19 specimens originated in the United States, Italy and Spain.

Living in roughly 25 US areas, the participants were between roughly 18 and 89 years of age. Donors of Cohort 3 who recovered were those that had two negative PCRs, clearance, or symptom resolution. Clones were sequenced by immunoSEQ multiplex PCR, and TCRdb holds only the in-frame ones, with some missing. The table includes fewer than 250,000 clones, 86% detected once. Sequencing was carried out using PBMCs or T cells enriched from blood (not recorded which). The TCR sequence derives from a woman aged 45-65 years who had recovered from COVID-19.

The CDR3 is CASSSQPGQGEEAFF. The DNA for the CDR3 is TGTGCCAGCAGCTCCCAACCGGGACAGGGGGAAGAAGCTTTCTTT. The J gene is TRBJ1-1, the V gene TRBV7-3; 11 nucleotides match TRBD1. Unmatched junction bases numbered 9, after V lost 4 bases and J lost 8 bases. The germline CDR1 and CDR2 sequences are SGHTA and FQGTGA. This CDR3 is 15 amino acids long. The variable domain in full, with the rest retrieved from reference TRBV7-3 and TRBJ1-1, is GAGVSQTPSNKVTEKGKYVELRCDPISGHTALYWYRQSLGQGPEFLIYFQGTGAADDSGLPNDRFFAVRPEGSVSTLKIQRTERGDSAVYLCASSSQPGQGEEAFFGQGTRLTVV.